Listed here are 24 T cell receptor beta chains from one sample, sequenced in a study of T cells in Graves' hyperthyroidism and ophthalmopathy. The CDR3 regions of TCR beta were amplified from RNA transcripts. The HTBI primer set served for first-round RT-PCR of the TCR CDR3. TCRdb reprocessed the multiplex PCR reads via MiXCR and lists one record per CDR3 protein. The sample holds fewer than 750,000 distinct CDR3 sequences; about 14% are singletons and the top ten take around 4%. Material: blood. These receptors were obtained from a woman in her thirties or forties with Graves' ophthalmopathy.

At least ten counts were recorded for this clonotype. The chain joins TRBV28 to TRBJ1-1; D is undetermined. The CDR3 is made up of 13 amino acids. Trimming pared 3 bases from V and 1 base from J, leaving 6 bases between. Germline V gives CDR1 MDHEN, CDR2 SYDVKM. CDR3 DNA: TGTGCCAGCAGTTTTAATGAGAACACTGAAGCTTTCTTT. Translated: CASSFNENTEAFF.

CDR3 bases: TGTGCCAGCAGCGGCTCTCAAGGGACAGAAGGAAACACCATATATTTT. Its translation is CASSGSQGTEGNTIYF. V usage is TRBV9 and J usage is TRBJ1-3; 7 bases are shared with TRBD1. This CDR3 spans 16 amino acids. Trimming cost V 3 bases and J 4 bases; bases outside gene matches: 10. Germline V lookup: CDR1 SGDLS, CDR2 YYNGEE.

This clonotype was found many times. The J gene is TRBJ1-2, the V gene TRBV29-1; D is unclear. There are 12 residues in the CDR3. V lost 3 bases and J lost 8, with 13 bases in between. Germline loops: CDR1 SQVTM, CDR2 ANQGSEA. The CDR3 protein is CSVDTGVRGYTF. DNA of the CDR3: TGCAGCGTTGATACGGGAGTGAGAGGCTACACCTTC.

This clonotype was counted at least ten times. The V and J genes are TRBV6-2 or TRBV6-3 and TRBJ2-1; a possible D gene is TRBD2 (5 bases). Trimming left V 2 bases short and J 6 bases short, with 11 bases between. The length of the CDR3 is 14 residues. Germline assignment: CDR1 MNHEY and CDR2 SVGEGT. Here the CDR3 reads CASSYQLARNEQFF. The CDR3 coding sequence is TGTGCCAGCAGTTACCAGTTAGCGCGCAATGAGCAGTTCTTC.

This clonotype came up a few times. The chain is built from TRBV20-1 and TRBJ2-7; 7 nucleotides line up with TRBD2. V lost 0 bases to trimming and J lost 2 bases; unmatched junction nucleotides: 4. Germline V lookup: CDR1 DFQATT, CDR2 SNEGSKA (reference sequence). The length of the CDR3 is 14 residues. The CDR3 loop reads CSAREASGPYEQYF. For the CDR3, the DNA is TGCAGTGCTAGAGAAGCTAGCGGCCCCTACGAGCAGTACTTC.

This clonotype was seen ten or more times. The chain is built from TRBV11-2 and TRBJ2-7, with D tentatively TRBD1 (5 bases). Deletions cut 3 bases from V and 3 bases from J, with 15 bases between. The CDR3 is 15 residues long. CDR1 is SGHAT and CDR2 is FQNNGV in the germline V gene. As DNA, the CDR3 is TGTGCCAGCAGCTTTTCCCTATCAGGGAACTACGAGCAGTACTTC. The encoded protein is CASSFSLSGNYEQYF.

In this sample, this clonotype turned up many times. The V call is TRBV12-3 or TRBV12-4, the J call TRBJ1-2, with D possibly being TRBD1 (6 bases). The V gene lost 5 bases and the J gene lost 4 bases, with 14 bases spanning the gap. The CDR3 runs to 14 residues. This CDR3 is CASSGTGTTYGYTF. DNA for the CDR3: TGTGCCAGCAGTGGGACCGGGACAACCTATGGCTACACCTTC.

This clonotype was recorded at least ten times. The rearrangement uses TRBV11-2 and TRBJ2-7; TRBD2 is a possible D gene (6 bases). Germline loops: CDR1 SGHAT, CDR2 FQNNGV. The CDR3 has 15 residues. The ends were cut back, 5 bases at V and 3 bases at J, with 17 bases in the middle. The CDR3 DNA follows: TGTGCCAGCAGCCTATTACTGGGGGGTAACTACGAGCAGTACTTC. Translating it yields CASSLLLGGNYEQYF.

This chain joins TRBV30 and TRBJ1-1, with D unresolved. With 4 bases removed from V and 1 base from J, the gap between germline ends came to 7 bases. This CDR3 is built from 12 residues. CDR1 and CDR2 from the germline V gene are GTSNPN and SVGIG (reference sequence). This CDR3 reads CAWNWGNTEAFF. Here the CDR3 DNA reads TGTGCCTGGAACTGGGGGAACACTGAAGCTTTCTTT.

The chain links TRBV6-2 or TRBV6-3 to TRBJ1-6, with D uncertain. The length of the CDR3 is 16 residues. Germline CDR1 is MNHEY and CDR2 is SVGEGT. V dropped 8 bases and J dropped 8 bases, with 22 bases sitting between them. The CDR3 loop is CASCPGGWRADSPLHF. In DNA form, the CDR3 reads TGTGCCAGCTGCCCCGGCGGGTGGAGAGCGGATTCACCCCTCCACTTT.

This clonotype was detected many times. This rearrangement joins TRBV10-3 to TRBJ1-1; D unclear. Germline lookup yields CDR1 ENHRY and CDR2 SYGVKD. The CDR3 totals 13 residues. V shed 7 bases and J shed 1 base, with 10 bases lying between them. CDR3 DNA sequence: TGTGCCATCAAGGACCTTACGAACACTGAAGCTTTCTTT. Amino acid sequence: CAIKDLTNTEAFF.

This clonotype occurred many times. This chain joins TRBV20-1 and TRBJ1-1; weak D call: TRBD1 (5 bases). The CDR3 is made up of 14 amino acids. Germline V gene lookup returns CDR1 DFQATT and CDR2 SNEGSKA (reference sequence). With 6 bases removed from V and 1 base from J, the gap between germline ends came to 15 bases. The CDR3 coding sequence is TGCAGTGCCAGTCGGGGCCTCGGGAACACTGAAGCTTTCTTT. Translating it yields CSASRGLGNTEAFF.

This clonotype was seen a few times. The chain links TRBV12-5 to TRBJ2-1; 14 nucleotides agree with TRBD2. The CDR3 runs to 16 residues. Per germline, CDR1 LGHNT and CDR2 FRNRAP. The J segment lost 7 bases and the V segment lost 4 bases, leaving 6 bases of the junction unmatched. The CDR3 bases are TGTGCTAGTGGTTACGGGACTAGCGGGAGTAAGAATGAGCAGTTCTTC. Amino acids: CASGYGTSGSKNEQFF.

In the case of this clonotype: The CDR3 end shows no conserved phenylalanine or tryptophan, and so a read error is likely. The chain employs TRBV14 and TRBJ2-2, with TRBD1 identical over 8 bases. This CDR3 spans 15 amino acids. Germline V gene data show CDR1 as SGHDN and CDR2 as FVKESK. Trimming removed 4 bases from V and 1 base from J; junction bases left unmatched: 2. CDR3 sequence: CASSRTGRNTGELFS. CDR3 nucleotides: TGTGCCAGCAGCCGGACAGGGAGGAACACCGGGGAGCTGTTTTCT.

This clonotype was detected ten times or more. The chain is built from TRBV12-3 or TRBV12-4 and TRBJ2-5; unclear D gene. V gave up 2 bases and J gave up 1 base, with 5 bases separating them. The CDR3 sequence is 13 residues long. DNA for the CDR3: TGTGCCAGCAGTTTATGGCCCCAAGAGACCCAGTACTTC. It encodes CASSLWPQETQYF.

The J gene is TRBJ1-1, the V gene TRBV13, with 7 nucleotides matching TRBD1. CDR1 and CDR2 from the germline V gene are PRHDT and FYEKMQ (reference sequence). The V gene end was trimmed by 5 bases and the J gene end by 10 bases; junction bases not matched to a gene: 7. This CDR3 contains 12 residues. CDR3 nucleotides: TGTGCCAGCAGCCTTTCAGGGGGTGGAGCTTTCTTT. It codes for CASSLSGGGAFF. Based on the CDR3 plus reference TRBV13 and TRBJ1-1, the full variable domain is AAGVIQSPRHLIKEKRETATLKCYPIPRHDTVYWYQQGPGQDPQFLISFYEKMQSDKGSIPDRFSAQQFSDYHSELNMSSLELGDSALYFCASSLSGGGAFFGQGTRLTVV.

Only a few counts were recorded for this clonotype. The chain links TRBV30 to TRBJ1-1, with unresolved D. The germline V gene has CDR1 GTSNPN and CDR2 SVGIG (reference sequence). V lost 2 bases, J lost 4 bases, and 11 bases lay in between. This CDR3 contains 13 residues. This chain's CDR3 is CAWSMSDITEAFF. The CDR3 bases are TGTGCCTGGAGTATGTCAGACATCACTGAAGCTTTCTTT.

This clonotype was detected many times. CDR3 nucleotide sequence: TGTGCCACCAGTGACAGGGCTTGGAGCAAAGAGACCCAGTACTTC. As protein: CATSDRAWSKETQYF. V gene TRBV24-1 combines with J gene TRBJ2-5; D is perhaps TRBD1 (5 bases). The CDR3 covers 15 residues. The germline CDR1 and CDR2 sequences are KGHDR and SFDVKD. V lost 4 bases to trimming and J lost 3 bases, with 14 bases between them.

Many counts were recorded for this clonotype. This sequence joins TRBV7-9 and TRBJ1-6; D gene uncertain. Trimming took 5 bases from V and 5 from J, leaving 7 bases between them. The CDR3 contains 13 residues. Per the germline V gene, CDR1 is SEHNR and CDR2 is FQNEAQ (reference sequence). CDR3 protein: CASSRVDNSPLHF. The DNA for the CDR3 is TGTGCCAGCAGCAGGGTGGATAATTCACCCCTCCACTTT.

This clonotype appeared many times. The rearrangement joins TRBV3-1 to TRBJ2-2, with D uncertain. The CDR3 consists of 12 residues. Germline V gene sequence: CDR1 LGHDT, CDR2 YNNKEL (reference sequence). The V end was cut by 4 bases, the J end by 8 bases, with 8 bases between. The CDR3 DNA is TGTGCCAGCAGCCCCTGGGTAGGGGAGCTGTTTTTT. Amino acids: CASSPWVGELFF.

Ten or more counts support this clonotype. In DNA form, the CDR3 reads TGTGCCAGCAGTCCGGGACAGGGGACCATGAACACTGAAGCTTTCTTT. It specifies CASSPGQGTMNTEAFF. V is TRBV12-3 or TRBV12-4 and J is TRBJ1-1; 10 bases are a match to TRBD1. J lost 0 bases, V lost 5 bases, and 6 bases had no gene match. The CDR3 contains 16 residues.

This clonotype was seen ten or more times. J is TRBJ1-5 and V is TRBV6-5; no definite D call. V dropped 0 bases and J dropped 6 bases, with 6 bases sitting between them. This CDR3 spans 13 amino acids. From germline, CDR1 is MNHEY and CDR2 SVGAGI. The CDR3 DNA sequence: TGTGCCAGCAGTTACTCGTATAGTCAGCCCCAGCATTTT. As protein: CASSYSYSQPQHF.

This clonotype was seen a few times. One junction end does not reproduce the germline sequence, and a read error may be involved. The V and J genes are TRBV6-1 and TRBJ2-7; 12 bases fit TRBD2. Germline CDR1 reads MNHNS; CDR2 reads SASEGT. There are 14 residues in the CDR3. DNA of the CDR3: TGTGCCAGCAGTGAAGGACCTAGCGGGAGGGCGAGGCACTTC. Residues: CASSEGPSGRARHF.

This clonotype was seen at least ten times. The CDR3 bases are TGTGCCAGCAGCCGGGACTCGGGGCACTATGGCTACACCTTC. It translates to CASSRDSGHYGYTF. V is TRBV6-1 and J is TRBJ1-2, with TRBD1 as a possible D gene (5 bases). The germline V gene has CDR1 MNHNS and CDR2 SASEGT. V shed 6 bases and J shed 3 bases, with 14 bases lying between them. CDR3 length: 14 residues.